This T cell receptor beta chain was identified during a study of metastatic and nonmetastatic thyroid tumors. Study at large: Repertoires were compared across blood and tumor or nodule tissue from malignant and benign thyroid patients.

Not a single patient had been given any form of treatment at any point before undergoing thyroid surgery. The CDR3 runs 14 residues. V was clipped by 7 bases and J by 2 bases, with 12 bases between them. Germline-derived CDR1 and CDR2 are DFQATT and SNEGSKA (reference sequence). Source study methods: The distant-metastasis classifier for papillary thyroid cancer was built from CDR3 differences across clinicopathological groups. TCRdb reassembled clones from the PCR reads with MiXCR. The V and J calls, along with clone size, are taken from TCRdb and not from the paper's own processing. This sample carries 9,500 to 15,000 clones, under 25% of them seen once, and the ten largest clones take 13% to 15%. Study results and limitations: Significantly greater TCR beta diversity was reportedly found in malignant thyroid tumors than in benign nodules (in blood and tumor).

This clone appeared many times. Its antigen is not identified. J is TRBJ1-6 and V is TRBV20-1; possibly TRBD1 for D (6 bases). The sequence was collected from a female donor with papillary thyroid cancer or a benign thyroid nodule (not recorded which). Some clones in this sample may be carry-over from other donors' samples. The sequencing input was adjacent normal tissue. The CDR3 region is CSVGQKAYNSPLHF. CDR3 bases: TGCAGTGTGGGACAAAAGGCCTATAATTCACCCCTCCACTTT.